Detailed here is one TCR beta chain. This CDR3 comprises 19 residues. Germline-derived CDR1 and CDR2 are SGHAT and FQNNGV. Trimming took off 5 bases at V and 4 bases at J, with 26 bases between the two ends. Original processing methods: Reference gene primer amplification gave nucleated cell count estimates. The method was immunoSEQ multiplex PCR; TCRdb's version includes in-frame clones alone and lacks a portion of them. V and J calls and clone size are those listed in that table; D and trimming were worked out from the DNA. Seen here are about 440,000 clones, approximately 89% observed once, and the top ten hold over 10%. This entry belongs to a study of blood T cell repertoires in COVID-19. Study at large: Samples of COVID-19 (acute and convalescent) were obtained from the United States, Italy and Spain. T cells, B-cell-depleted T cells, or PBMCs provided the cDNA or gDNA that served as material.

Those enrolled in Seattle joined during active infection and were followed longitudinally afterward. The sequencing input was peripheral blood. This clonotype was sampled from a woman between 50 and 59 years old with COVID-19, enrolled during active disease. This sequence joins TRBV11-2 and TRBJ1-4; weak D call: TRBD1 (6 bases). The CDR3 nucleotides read TGTGCCAGCAGCCCAGGCTTAACTGGGGGGGCCGGGATTAATGAAAAACTGTTTTTT. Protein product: CASSPGLTGGAGINEKLFF.